This TCR beta chain was identified in a study of STAT5B mutations in CD4+ large granular lymphocyte leukemia. The data were produced by immunoSEQ multiplex PCR, yet TCRdb's version contains in-frame clones alone and is incomplete. This sample has 30,000 to 40,000 clones, with about 90% found just once. Trimming removed 4 bases from V and 7 bases from J; junction bases left unmatched: 5. This CDR3 spans 14 amino acids. Germline V gene lookup returns CDR1 SGHRS and CDR2 YFSETQ. A note on this clone: Its antigen is undetermined.

Study-wide results and caveats: TRBV06-family usage was enriched in top patient clones (8/27) versus controls (2/35). Data were not HLA-matched across samples. CD4-sorted patient repertoires seemed more clonal than healthy CD4+ repertoires.

The sequence was collected from a human donor in good health. The V call is TRBV5-1, the J call TRBJ2-1, with 10 bases identical to TRBD1. Sequenced input: CD4+ T cells from blood buffy coats. The CDR3 DNA is TGCGCCAGCAGCGCGCGGACAGGGGGGAATGAGCAGTTCTTC. Protein product: CASSARTGGNEQFF.